This TCR beta chain originates from a study of blood T cell repertoires in COVID-19. Study overall: Whether acute or convalescent, the COVID-19 samples came from the United States, Italy and Spain. The cDNA or gDNA used as material had been derived from T cells, B-cell-depleted T cells, or PBMCs.

Patients of the Seattle cohort, enrolled during active infection, were followed longitudinally. V lost 6 bases, J lost 0 bases, and 15 bases lay in between. The CDR3 totals 16 residues. CDR1 is LNHDA, CDR2 SQIVND, per germline (reference sequence). Assay: immunoSEQ multiplex PCR; the TCRdb copy retains only in-frame clones and omits some. In the table there are about 390,000 clones, 87% of which are singletons. The sequence came from a woman aged 55-70 years with COVID-19, enrolled during active disease. Sequencing used peripheral blood. V is TRBV19 and J is TRBJ1-5; tentative D call: TRBD1 (6 bases). The CDR3 here is CASSPIQGISNQPQHF. The CDR3 DNA reads TGTGCCAGTAGCCCTATACAGGGAATTAGCAATCAGCCCCAGCATTTT. The full variable domain, in which reference TRBV19 and TRBJ1-5 provide the parts outside the CDR3, is DGGITQSPKYLFRKEGQNVTLSCEQNLNHDAMYWYRQDPGQGLRLIYYSQIVNDFQKGDIAEGYSVSREKKESFPLTVTSAQKNPTAFYLCASSPIQGISNQPQHFGDGTRLSIL.